The clone carrying this T cell receptor beta chain was seen ten or more times. These data are taken from a study of neurological immune-mediated disorders. Across the study: Among the approximately 35 patients with multiple sclerosis, some 31 were relapsing-remitting, while 3 were secondary progressive.

TCRdb independently ran MiXCR on the 5' RACE reads; one entry per CDR3 protein. The data contain about 59,000 distinct CDR3 sequences, over 3.5% of them singletons. In germline, CDR1 is SGHVS, CDR2 FNYEAQ. The CDR3 is 15 residues long. V was pared by 1 base and J by 8 bases, with 3 bases of the junction left unmatched. The rearrangement uses TRBV7-6 and TRBJ2-1; 12 nucleotides align to TRBD2. This clonotype was obtained from a woman between 50 and 59 years old with multiple sclerosis. Material for sequencing was PBMCs. CDR3 amino acids: CASSLGPSGRDEQFF. The CDR3 DNA reads as TGTGCCAGCAGCTTAGGGCCTAGCGGGAGGGATGAGCAGTTCTTC.